A selection of T cell receptor beta chains follows, all from one sample in a study of T cells after posttransplantation cyclophosphamide. Libraries were prepared by immunoSEQ multiplex PCR; TCRdb keeps only in-frame clonotypes and omits some of them. The table lists tens of thousands of clones, with no singletons. Sequencing used PBMCs. These receptors all stem from a woman aged 45-65 years in good health and a related stem cell transplant donor. Each CDR3 is given with its conserved first and last residue. A D gene is named only where the DNA matches it firmly. Size is omitted from some rows. Given values are once, few, many or a class for expanded clones.

>NA|TRBV5-5|TRBJ1-5|many
CASTRLQGPANQPQHF
TGTGCCAGCACCCGACTTCAGGGGCCGGCGAATCAGCCCCAGCATTTT
>NA|TRBV13|TRBJ2-5|NA
CASSFPSTTSRETQYF
TGTGCCAGCAGCTTCCCTTCTACGACTAGTCGAGAGACCCAGTACTTC
>NA|TRBV5-5|TRBJ2-3|many
CASSGQRAAHEDTQYF
TGTGCCAGCAGCGGACAGAGGGCAGCCCACGAAGATACGCAGTATTTT
>NA|TRBV23-1|TRBJ2-4|few
CASSQDADGKGVPIRAKNIQYF
TGCGCCAGCAGTCAAGATGCTGACGGTAAGGGGGTCCCTATAAGGGCCAAAAACATTCAGTACTTC
>NA|TRBV7-8|TRBJ2-5|NA
CASSARTVETQYF
TGTGCCAGCAGCGCAAGAACAGTCGAGACCCAGTACTTC
>TRBD2|TRBV28|TRBJ2-7|many
CASGLAGVNEQYF
TGTGCCAGTGGACTAGCGGGAGTAAACGAGCAGTACTTC
>NA|TRBV29-1|TRBJ2-7|NA
CSVPGGGANYEQYF
TGCAGCGTCCCCGGAGGGGGGGCCAACTACGAGCAGTACTTC
>TRBD1|TRBV28|TRBJ1-2|many
CASTPGQQYGYTF
TGTGCCAGCACCCCGGGACAGCAGTATGGCTACACCTTC
>NA|TRBV7-9|TRBJ1-2|many
CASTQQGNYGYTF
TGTGCCAGCACCCAACAGGGTAACTATGGCTACACCTTC
>NA|TRBV6-6|TRBJ2-1|many
CASIRAGEQFF
TGTGCCAGCATCCGGGCGGGTGAGCAGTTCTTC
>TRBD1|TRBV27|TRBJ1-2|many
CASSPLQGALNYGYTF
TGTGCCAGCAGCCCGTTACAGGGGGCGCTTAACTATGGCTACACCTTC
>NA|TRBV12-3/TRBV12-4|TRBJ1-2|many
CASTYGWSGYTF
TGTGCCAGCACCTACGGGTGGAGTGGCTACACCTTC
>TRBD1|TRBV2|TRBJ1-2|many
CASTRTGEGYTF
TGTGCCAGCACCAGGACAGGGGAAGGCTACACCTTC
>NA|TRBV6-2/TRBV6-3|TRBJ2-3|many
CASSYRLGRRTDTQYF
TGTGCCAGCAGTTACCGACTAGGGAGACGCACAGATACGCAGTATTTT
>NA|TRBV4-3|TRBJ1-4|many
CASSPDFGLGGATNEKLFF
TGCGCCAGCAGCCCCGATTTTGGCCTCGGAGGGGCAACTAATGAAAAACTGTTTTTT
>NA|TRBV9|TRBJ2-1|many
CASSVATRDNEQFF
TGTGCCAGCAGCGTAGCTACTAGGGACAATGAGCAGTTCTTC
>NA|TRBV12-3/TRBV12-4|TRBJ2-6|many
CASSHVDYSGANVLTF
TGTGCCAGCAGTCATGTGGACTACTCTGGGGCCAACGTCCTGACTTTC
>NA|TRBV25-1|TRBJ1-2|few
CASTAGGRRGYTF
TGTGCCAGCACCGCGGGGGGGCGCAGAGGCTACACCTTC
>TRBD1|TRBV6-1|TRBJ2-2|few
CASRQGASTGELFF
TGTGCCAGCAGACAGGGGGCGTCCACCGGGGAGCTGTTTTTT
>NA|TRBV5-1|TRBJ2-7|many
CASRAGTAAYEQYF
TGCGCCAGCAGGGCCGGGACTGCGGCCTACGAGCAGTACTTC
>NA|TRBV19|TRBJ2-7|many
CASSSSWEPRDEQYF
TGTGCCAGTAGTTCCTCGTGGGAACCCAGGGACGAGCAGTACTTC
>TRBD1|TRBV5-6|TRBJ1-5|many
CASSRGQVNQPQHF
TGTGCCAGCAGCCGGGGACAGGTCAATCAGCCCCAGCATTTT